A selection of T cell receptor beta chains follows, all from one sample in a study of identical twins. MiXCR was run by TCRdb on the 5' RACE reads, yielding one entry per CDR3 protein. The sample records 250,000 to 300,000 distinct CDR3 sequences, roughly 10% being singletons. The data also belong to a second study, concerning yellow fever vaccine responses in identical twins.

Source material: CD8+ T cells sorted from blood. The source is a woman between 18 and 29 years old in good health. The CDR3 runs from the conserved cysteine through the conserved F or W. The order of the fields is V gene, J gene, D gene, CDR3 length, clone size, CDR3 DNA, CDR3 protein. A D gene is named only where the DNA matches it firmly. Expanded clones get a size class; other rows say once, few or many, or leave the size out.

TRBV4-3	TRBJ2-2	TRBD2	18	few	TGCGCCAGCAGCCAAGATCCCACTAGCGGGAGGGGCACCGGGGAGCTGTTTTTT	CASSQDPTSGRGTGELFF
TRBV28	TRBJ2-7	.	17	.	TGTGCCAGCAGTTTTCCCCCAGACGGGATCCCCACCTACGAGCAGTACTTC	CASSFPPDGIPTYEQYF
TRBV6-2/TRBV6-3	TRBJ2-7	TRBD2	16	many	TGTGCCAGCCATAATACTAGCGGATTCACCTCCTACGAGCAGTACTTC	CASHNTSGFTSYEQYF
TRBV4-2	TRBJ2-7	TRBD2	17	.	TGTGCCAGCAGCCCCGGACTAGCGGGGGACCTAGGGTACGAGCAGTACTTC	CASSPGLAGDLGYEQYF
TRBV28	TRBJ1-2	TRBD1	13	many	TGTGCCAGCAGTGCAGGGGGTCGGTATGGCTACACCTTC	CASSAGGRYGYTF
TRBV7-8	TRBJ2-7	TRBD1	16	.	TGTGCCAGCAGCTTACAGCCCGGGACAGGCTCCTACGAGCAGTACTTC	CASSLQPGTGSYEQYF
TRBV7-3	TRBJ2-3	TRBD2	17	many	TGTGCCAGCAGCCCCCACCCGCGGGGGACCCTCACAGATACGCAGTATTTT	CASSPHPRGTLTDTQYF
TRBV7-9	TRBJ2-3	TRBD2	16	.	TGTGCCAGCAGCTTCGCGGGGGGCGAGAGCACAGATACGCAGTATTTT	CASSFAGGESTDTQYF
TRBV2	TRBJ2-7	.	13	.	TGTGCCAGCAGTGAACCAGGTCCCTACGAGCAGTACTTC	CASSEPGPYEQYF
TRBV20-1	TRBJ2-5	TRBD2	17	few	TGCTGTGCTAGAGATTTGTGGGCTAGCGGGGGAGGAGAGACCCAGTACTTC	CCARDLWASGGGETQYF
TRBV4-3	TRBJ2-7	.	13	few	TGCGCCAGCAGCCTTAGTTGGGACTACGAGCAGTACTTC	CASSLSWDYEQYF
TRBV12-3/TRBV12-4	TRBJ2-5	TRBD2	15	.	TGTGCCAGCAGTGGTGGACTAGCGGGGCAAGAGACCCAGTACTTC	CASSGGLAGQETQYF
TRBV27	TRBJ2-1	.	13	few	TGTGCCAGCAGTTCCGCAGGGGACAATGAGCAGTTCTTC	CASSSAGDNEQFF
TRBV20-1	TRBJ1-4	.	15	few	TGCAGTGCTAGAGACGCGGCAGGAGTGGAAGAAAAACTGTTTTTT	CSARDAAGVEEKLFF
TRBV4-1	TRBJ2-7	.	16	many	TGCGCCAGCAGCCAAGATGCATGGGACCGCTCCTACGAGCAGTACTTC	CASSQDAWDRSYEQYF
TRBV2	TRBJ2-7	TRBD1	13	many	TGTGCCAGCAGTGGAACAGGGGGCCACGAGCAGTACTTC	CASSGTGGHEQYF
TRBV4-1	TRBJ2-7	.	15	many	TGCGCCAGCAGCCAAGAACAGCGGTTGTCCTACGAGCAGTACTTC	CASSQEQRLSYEQYF
TRBV29-1	TRBJ1-2	TRBD1	16	many	TGCAGCGTGGTTCGACCGGGACAGGGTCCCTCGTATAGCTACACCTTC	CSVVRPGQGPSYSYTF
TRBV12-3/TRBV12-4	TRBJ2-2	TRBD1	14	many	TGTGCCAGCAGTCCAGGGGGCGCGGGCGGGGAGCTGTTTTTT	CASSPGGAGGELFF
TRBV20-1	TRBJ1-5	.	19	few	TGCAGTGCTAGATACTACCGGGACCGGGAGATCGATAGCAATCAGCCCCAGCATTTT	CSARYYRDREIDSNQPQHF
TRBV6-2/TRBV6-3	TRBJ2-2	.	16	few	TGTGCCAGCAGCTCATCAGTGCGGGAGAACACCGGGGAGCTGTTTTTT	CASSSSVRENTGELFF
TRBV7-2	TRBJ2-7	TRBD2	17	few	TGTGCCAGCAGCCCAGTCGGTTTAGCGGGGGGACCATACGAGCAGTACTTC	CASSPVGLAGGPYEQYF
TRBV19	TRBJ1-1	TRBD1	14	.	TGTGCCAGTAGTCTCCTGACAGGGGTCCCTGAAGCTTTCTTT	CASSLLTGVPEAFF
TRBV20-1	TRBJ2-7	.	12	few	TGCAGTGCTAGAGAAGGGAGGTACGAGCAGTACTTC	CSAREGRYEQYF
TRBV28	TRBJ2-5	.	15	many	TGTGCCAGCAGTTCCGGGCCCCTAGGACTAGAGACCCAGTACTTC	CASSSGPLGLETQYF
TRBV4-3	TRBJ2-7	TRBD2	14	.	TGCGCCAGCAGCGCTGCTAGCGGTACCTACGAGCAGTACTTC	CASSAASGTYEQYF
TRBV7-9	TRBJ2-7	.	14	once	TGTGCCAGCAGCTTACACGAGAGCTCCTACGAGCAGTACTTC	CASSLHESSYEQYF
TRBV6-4	TRBJ2-5	TRBD2	15	.	TGTGCCAGCAGTCGACTAGCGGGAGAAAAAGAGACCCAGTACTTC	CASSRLAGEKETQYF
TRBV14	TRBJ2-3	TRBD2	22	few	TGTGCCAGCAGCCAAGAGAGGGGTTGGGGACTAGCGGGATACAGAGGTACAGATACGCAGTATTTT	CASSQERGWGLAGYRGTDTQYF
TRBV28	TRBJ2-1	.	13	few	TGTGCCAGCAGGATAACAAACTACAATGAGCAGTTCTTC	CASRITNYNEQFF
TRBV7-7	TRBJ2-1	.	13	few	TGTGCTAGCAGTGTAGTACAGGCCGGTGAGCAGTTCTTC	CASSVVQAGEQFF
TRBV29-1	TRBJ2-1	TRBD1	14	once	TGCAGCGTTCCGACCGGGACAGGGATCAATGAGCAGTTCTTC	CSVPTGTGINEQFF
TRBV28	TRBJ2-7	.	16	few	TGTGCCAGCAGTTTAGGTAATCAGGGGATTCGCTACGTGCAGTACTTC	CASSLGNQGIRYVQYF
TRBV7-9	TRBJ1-1	.	12	.	TGTGCCAGCAGCTCCGGCCCGGGAGAAGCTTTCTTT	CASSSGPGEAFF
TRBV13	TRBJ1-2	.	15	few	TGTGCCAGCAGCTTAGCACCACCCCGAAACTATGGCTACACCTTC	CASSLAPPRNYGYTF
TRBV2	TRBJ2-7	TRBD1	14	few	TGTGCCAGCAGTGGGTGGGACAGTTCCTACGAGCAGTACTTC	CASSGWDSSYEQYF
TRBV4-2	TRBJ2-7	TRBD2	17	.	TGTGCCAGCAGCCAAGAATTGAGGCTAGCGGGAGCCTACGAGCAGTACTTC	CASSQELRLAGAYEQYF
TRBV4-3	TRBJ1-2	TRBD1	14	.	TGCGCCAGCAGCCAAGTAGGGGACAGAGATGGCTACACCTTC	CASSQVGDRDGYTF
TRBV29-1	TRBJ2-1	TRBD2	14	.	TGCAGCGTTATAGCGGGCCCTGCCTACAATGAGCAGTTCTTC	CSVIAGPAYNEQFF
TRBV5-6	TRBJ2-2	TRBD2	17	.	TGTGCCAGCAGCTCTGGGACTAGCGGGACCTACACCGGGGAGCTGTTTTTT	CASSSGTSGTYTGELFF